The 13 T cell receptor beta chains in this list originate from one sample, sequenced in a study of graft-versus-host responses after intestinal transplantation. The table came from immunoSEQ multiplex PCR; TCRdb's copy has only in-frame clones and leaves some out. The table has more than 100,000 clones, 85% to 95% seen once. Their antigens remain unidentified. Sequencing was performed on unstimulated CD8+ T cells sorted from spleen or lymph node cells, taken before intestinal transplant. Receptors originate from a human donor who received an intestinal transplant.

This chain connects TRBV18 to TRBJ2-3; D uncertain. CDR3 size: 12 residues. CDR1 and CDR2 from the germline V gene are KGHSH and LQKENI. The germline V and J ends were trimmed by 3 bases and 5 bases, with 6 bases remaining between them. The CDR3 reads CASSPFGDTQYF. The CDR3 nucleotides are TGTGCCAGCTCACCCTTCGGAGATACGCAGTATTTT.

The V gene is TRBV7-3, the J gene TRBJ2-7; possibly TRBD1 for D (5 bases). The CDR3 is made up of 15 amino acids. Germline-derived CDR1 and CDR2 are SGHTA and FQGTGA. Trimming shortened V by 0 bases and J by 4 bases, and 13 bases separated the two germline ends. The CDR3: CASSLTPGHTYEQYF. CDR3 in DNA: TGTGCCAGCAGCTTAACCCCCGGACACACTTACGAGCAGTACTTC.

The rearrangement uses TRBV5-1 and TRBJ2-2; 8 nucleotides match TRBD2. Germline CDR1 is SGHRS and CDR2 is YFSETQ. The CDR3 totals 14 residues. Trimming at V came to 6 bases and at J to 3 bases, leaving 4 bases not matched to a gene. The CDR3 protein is CASKVAGYTGELFF. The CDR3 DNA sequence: TGCGCCAGCAAGGTAGCGGGGTACACCGGGGAGCTGTTTTTT.

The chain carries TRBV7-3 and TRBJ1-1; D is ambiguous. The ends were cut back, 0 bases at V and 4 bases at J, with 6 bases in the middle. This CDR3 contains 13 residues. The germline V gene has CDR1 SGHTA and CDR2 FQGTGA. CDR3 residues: CASSLTDLTEAFF. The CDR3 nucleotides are TGTGCCAGCAGCTTAACGGACCTCACTGAAGCTTTCTTT.

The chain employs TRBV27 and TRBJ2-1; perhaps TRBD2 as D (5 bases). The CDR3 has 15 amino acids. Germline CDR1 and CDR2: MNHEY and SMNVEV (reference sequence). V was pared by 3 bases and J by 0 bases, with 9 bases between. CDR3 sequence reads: CASSLDWSSYNEQFF. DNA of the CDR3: TGTGCCAGCAGTTTGGACTGGAGCTCCTACAATGAGCAGTTCTTC.

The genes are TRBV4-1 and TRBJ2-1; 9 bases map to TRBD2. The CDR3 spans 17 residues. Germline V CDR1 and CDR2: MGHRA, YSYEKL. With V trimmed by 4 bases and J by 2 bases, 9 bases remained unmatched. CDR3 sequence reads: CASSPYSGRGTYNEQFF. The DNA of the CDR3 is TGCGCCAGCAGCCCATATAGCGGGAGAGGGACCTACAATGAGCAGTTCTTC.

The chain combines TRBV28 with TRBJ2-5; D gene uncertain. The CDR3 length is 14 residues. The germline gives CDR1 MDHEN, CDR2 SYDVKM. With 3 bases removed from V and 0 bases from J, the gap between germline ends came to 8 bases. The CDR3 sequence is CASSFFWYQETQYF. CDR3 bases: TGTGCCAGCAGTTTCTTTTGGTACCAAGAGACCCAGTACTTC.

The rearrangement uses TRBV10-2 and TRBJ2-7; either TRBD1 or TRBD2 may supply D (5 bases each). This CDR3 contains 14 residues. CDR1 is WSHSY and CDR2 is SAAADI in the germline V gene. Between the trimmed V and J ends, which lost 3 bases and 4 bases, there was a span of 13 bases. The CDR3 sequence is CASSDLGPRYEQYF. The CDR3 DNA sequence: TGCGCCAGCAGTGATTTGGGACCGCGGTACGAGCAGTACTTC.

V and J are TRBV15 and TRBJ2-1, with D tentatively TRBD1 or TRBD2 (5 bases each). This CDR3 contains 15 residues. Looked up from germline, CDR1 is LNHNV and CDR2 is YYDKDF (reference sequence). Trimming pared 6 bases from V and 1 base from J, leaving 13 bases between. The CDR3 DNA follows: TGTGCCACCAGAAGGACGGGGCTATCCTACAATGAGCAGTTCTTC. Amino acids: CATRRTGLSYNEQFF.

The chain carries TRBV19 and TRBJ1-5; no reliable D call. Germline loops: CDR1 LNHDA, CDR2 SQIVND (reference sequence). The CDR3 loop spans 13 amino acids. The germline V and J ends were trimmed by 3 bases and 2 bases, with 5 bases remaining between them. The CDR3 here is CASSIAGNQPQHF. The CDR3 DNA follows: TGTGCCAGTAGTATCGCTGGCAATCAGCCCCAGCATTTT.

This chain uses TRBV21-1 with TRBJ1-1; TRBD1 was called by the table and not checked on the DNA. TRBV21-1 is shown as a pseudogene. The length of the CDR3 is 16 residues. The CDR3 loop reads CASSGCDRALNTEAFF. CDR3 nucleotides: TGTGCCAGCAGCGGGTGCGACAGGGCCCTGAACACTGAAGCTTTCTTT.

CDR3 loop: CATSRVGNEQFF. The CDR3 DNA sequence: TGTGCCACCAGCAGAGTTGGGAATGAGCAGTTCTTC. This chain links TRBV15 with TRBJ2-1; no reliable D call. V lost 1 base, J lost 7 bases, and 5 bases lay in between. The CDR3 spans 12 residues. Germline values: CDR1 LNHNV, CDR2 YYDKDF (reference sequence).

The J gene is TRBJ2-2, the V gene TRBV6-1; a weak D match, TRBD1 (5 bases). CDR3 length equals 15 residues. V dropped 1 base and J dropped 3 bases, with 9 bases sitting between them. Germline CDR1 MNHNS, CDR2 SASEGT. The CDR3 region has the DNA TGTGCCAGCAGTGAAGTCAGGGTTTACACCGGGGAGCTGTTTTTT. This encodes CASSEVRVYTGELFF.